This T cell receptor (beta chain) was found in a study of T-cell reconstitution after alpha-beta-depleted transplantation in children. Concerning this clonotype itself: What it binds is unknown.

Study-wide points: T-cell numbers and diversity, one year after transplant, stemmed largely from T cells that were newly produced. There were some patients whose high TCRbeta diversity at day 60 came from surviving recipient T cells and thymic progenitors.

Looked up from germline, CDR1 is SNHLY and CDR2 is FYNNEI. The CDR3 spans 16 residues. V gave up 4 bases and J gave up 2 bases; unmatched junction bases: 7. Unique molecular identifiers were built into the TCRbeta library. TCRdb reprocessed the PCR reads via MiXCR and lists one record per CDR3 protein. The data show roughly 670,000 distinct CDR3 sequences, around 13% seen once. The specimen was PBMCs, collected before TCRalphabeta/CD19-depleted stem cell transplant. The J gene is TRBJ2-1, the V gene TRBV2, with 8 positions matching TRBD2. The receptor comes from a girl aged 2 to 9 with congenital amegakaryocytic thrombocytopenia, due to receive a stem cell transplant. In DNA form, the CDR3 reads TGTGCCAGCAGTGCCACCACTAGCGGTGCCTACAATGAGCAGTTCTTC. This translates into CASSATTSGAYNEQFF.